The 18 T cell receptor beta chains below all came from one sample that was sequenced in a study of blood T cell repertoires in COVID-19. This table comes from immunoSEQ multiplex PCR, and its TCRdb copy is limited to in-frame clones, with some not included. This sample yields around 370,000 clones, of which 90% are seen a single time; approximately 6.2% belongs to the top ten. Source material: peripheral blood. The source of these receptors is a man aged 18 to 35 with active or convalescent COVID-19.

The chain links TRBV28 to TRBJ2-7; D is undetermined. The CDR3 has 13 amino acids. Trimming stripped 7 bases from V and 7 bases from J, with 17 bases between. CDR1 MDHEN and CDR2 SYDVKM come from the germline V gene. The CDR3, as DNA: TGTGCCAGCACCCTAAGTTTAGCCGGAGAGCAGTACTTC. This gives the protein CASTLSLAGEQYF.

This rearrangement joins TRBV6-9 to TRBJ2-5, with 12 bases matching TRBD2. Germline assignment: CDR1 MNHGY and CDR2 SVAAGI. Losses at the gene ends were 5 bases for V and 5 bases for J; bases not matched to a gene: 9. This CDR3 contains 16 residues. CDR3: CASSQGLAGPPETQYF. The CDR3 region has the DNA TGTGCCAGCAGTCAAGGACTAGCGGGACCACCGGAGACCCAGTACTTC.

The chain joins TRBV28 to TRBJ2-7; 9 nucleotides align to TRBD1. V dropped 1 base and J dropped 2; count of bases not matched to a gene: 3. Germline CDR1 MDHEN, CDR2 SYDVKM. CDR3 length: 15 residues. The CDR3 DNA reads as TGTGCCAGCAGTTTATTTACAGGGGGCGCCTACGAGCAGTACTTC. It yields the protein CASSLFTGGAYEQYF.

The CDR3 sequence: CASSSPDSLNTEAFF. CDR3 sequence (DNA): TGTGCCAGCAGCTCGCCGGACAGCCTAAACACTGAAGCTTTCTTT. This chain links TRBV5-6 with TRBJ1-1; D may be TRBD1 (6 bases). This CDR3 spans 15 amino acids. CDR1 SGHDT and CDR2 YYEEEE come from the germline V gene. V lost 3 bases to trimming and J lost 2 bases, with 14 bases between them.

This chain joins TRBV27 and TRBJ2-3; 10 positions match TRBD2. The germline V gene has CDR1 MNHEY and CDR2 SMNVEV (reference sequence). This CDR3 is built from 11 residues. J gave up 13 bases and V 2 bases, and 0 bases lay outside the gene matches. Written as DNA, the CDR3 is TGTGCCAGCAGTTTAGGGACTAGCGAGTATTTT. Translating it yields CASSLGTSEYF.

This clone was seen only once. The chain has TRBV7-2 and TRBJ1-1; D possibly corresponds to TRBD1 (5 bases). Germline V gene sequence: CDR1 SGHTA, CDR2 FQGNSA. The CDR3 contains 14 residues. Trimming cost V 5 bases and J 6 bases, with 16 bases left between them. This CDR3 reads CASSPLGGLAEAFF. CDR3 bases: TGTGCCAGCAGCCCGCTCGGGGGTCTAGCTGAAGCTTTCTTT.

The chain combines TRBV28 with TRBJ2-1; D is unresolved. CDR3 length: 13 residues. The ends were cut back, 2 bases at V and 7 bases at J, with 9 bases in the middle. CDR1 and CDR2 (germline): MDHEN, SYDVKM. This CDR3 reads CASSLEYQNEQFF. The CDR3 DNA sequence: TGTGCCAGCAGTTTAGAGTACCAAAATGAGCAGTTCTTC. The variable domain in full, with the rest retrieved from reference TRBV28 and TRBJ2-1, is DVKVTQSSRYLVKRTGEKVFLECVQDMDHENMFWYRQDPGLGLRLIYFSYDVKMKEKGDIPEGYSVSREKKERFSLILESASTNQTSMYLCASSLEYQNEQFFGPGTRLTVL.

This rearrangement joins TRBV12-5 to TRBJ1-1; D not resolved. The CDR3 covers 16 residues. V shed 1 base and J shed 1 base, with 13 bases lying between them. In germline, CDR1 is LGHNT, CDR2 FRNRAP. The CDR3 loop reads CASGLGIGVGNTEAFF. The CDR3 DNA reads as TGTGCTAGTGGTTTGGGGATTGGAGTAGGGAACACTGAAGCTTTCTTT.

The genes are TRBV24-1 and TRBJ2-2; the match to TRBD1 covers 9 bases. Germline values: CDR1 KGHDR, CDR2 SFDVKD. V dropped 1 base and J dropped 8; count of bases not matched to a gene: 7. CDR3 size: 16 residues. The CDR3 is CATSDFLGQGVGELFF. The CDR3 region has the DNA TGTGCCACCAGTGATTTTTTGGGACAGGGTGTAGGGGAGCTGTTTTTT.

This clone was found many times. The rearrangement links TRBV11-2 to TRBJ2-7; the D gene is possibly TRBD1 (5 bases). The germline V and J ends were trimmed by 5 bases and 5 bases, with 16 bases remaining between them. The CDR3 length is 14 residues. Germline CDR1 is SGHAT and CDR2 is FQNNGV. The CDR3 DNA reads as TGTGCCAGCAGCACAGTGACAGAACGGAACGAGCAGTACTTC. Protein product: CASSTVTERNEQYF.

The genes are TRBV9 and TRBJ2-1; the D gene is possibly TRBD2 (5 bases). The germline V gene has CDR1 SGDLS and CDR2 YYNGEE. The CDR3 is made up of 16 amino acids. Deletions cut 0 bases from V and 0 bases from J, with 10 bases between. The CDR3: CASSVASGYSYNEQFF. CDR3 bases: TGTGCCAGCAGCGTAGCCAGCGGTTACTCCTACAATGAGCAGTTCTTC.

The chain has TRBV13 and TRBJ1-1, with 10 nucleotides matching TRBD1. The germline V gene encodes CDR1 PRHDT and CDR2 FYEKMQ (reference sequence). V lost 4 bases and J lost 3; bases outside the gene matches: 8. CDR3 length: 16 amino acids. CDR3 loop: CASSYRTGGLYTEAFF. The CDR3 nucleotides read TGTGCCAGCAGCTACCGGACAGGGGGACTCTACACTGAAGCTTTCTTT.

The chain carries TRBV6-5 and TRBJ1-2; unclear D gene. Trimming stripped 4 bases from V and 8 bases from J, with 8 bases between. The CDR3 spans 11 residues. Per germline, CDR1 MNHEY and CDR2 SVGAGI. CDR3 residues: CASSLWAGYTF. In nucleotides, the CDR3 is TGTGCCAGCAGTTTATGGGCCGGCTACACCTTC.

The chain is built from TRBV5-4 and TRBJ2-1, with 11 bases lining up with TRBD2. Trimming cost V 1 base and J 5 bases; bases outside gene matches: 2. The CDR3 sequence is 15 residues long. Germline V gives CDR1 SGHNT, CDR2 YYREEE (reference sequence). The CDR3 here is CASSLTSGRDNEQFF. The CDR3 bases are TGTGCCAGCAGCTTGACTAGCGGGAGAGACAATGAGCAGTTCTTC.

This clone appeared a few times. The rearrangement uses TRBV19 and TRBJ2-7; TRBD2 is a possible D gene (6 bases). The CDR3 contains 14 residues. V was clipped by 5 bases and J by 5 bases, with 16 bases between them. The germline V gene has CDR1 LNHDA and CDR2 SQIVND (reference sequence). CDR3 region: CASSLAASVDEQYF. The CDR3 coding sequence is TGTGCCAGTAGTTTGGCGGCTAGCGTCGACGAGCAGTACTTC.

CDR3 in DNA: TGTGCCAGCAGAAGGACAAGTTCGAACACTGAAGCTTTCTTT. It translates to CASRRTSSNTEAFF. V and J are TRBV7-3 and TRBJ1-1; tentatively, D is TRBD1 (5 bases). V dropped 6 bases and J dropped 1 base, with 12 bases sitting between them. Germline-derived CDR1 and CDR2 are SGHTA and FQGTGA. This CDR3 comprises 14 residues. Based on the CDR3 plus reference TRBV7-3 and TRBJ1-1, the full variable domain is GAGVSQTPSNKVTEKGKYVELRCDPISGHTALYWYRQSLGQGPEFLIYFQGTGAADDSGLPNDRFFAVRPEGSVSTLKIQRTERGDSAVYLCASRRTSSNTEAFFGQGTRLTVV.

This rearrangement joins TRBV4-3 to TRBJ2-5, with a tentative D call TRBD2 (5 bases). From germline, CDR1 is LGHNA and CDR2 YSLEER. With 0 bases removed from V and 3 bases from J, the gap between germline ends came to 14 bases. The CDR3 consists of 16 residues. This CDR3 is CASSQDGLIGEETQYF. The CDR3 DNA is TGCGCCAGCAGCCAAGATGGACTGATCGGAGAAGAGACCCAGTACTTC.

The V and J genes are TRBV7-2 and TRBJ2-1; TRBD2 matches at 7 bases. CDR3 length equals 18 residues. Unmatched junction bases numbered 12, after V lost 0 bases and J lost 4 bases. The germline V gene has CDR1 SGHTA and CDR2 FQGNSA. CDR3 in DNA: TGTGCCAGCAGCTTAGCGCAGTCTAGCGGAGGATATTACAATGAGCAGTTCTTC. Amino acid sequence: CASSLAQSSGGYYNEQFF.